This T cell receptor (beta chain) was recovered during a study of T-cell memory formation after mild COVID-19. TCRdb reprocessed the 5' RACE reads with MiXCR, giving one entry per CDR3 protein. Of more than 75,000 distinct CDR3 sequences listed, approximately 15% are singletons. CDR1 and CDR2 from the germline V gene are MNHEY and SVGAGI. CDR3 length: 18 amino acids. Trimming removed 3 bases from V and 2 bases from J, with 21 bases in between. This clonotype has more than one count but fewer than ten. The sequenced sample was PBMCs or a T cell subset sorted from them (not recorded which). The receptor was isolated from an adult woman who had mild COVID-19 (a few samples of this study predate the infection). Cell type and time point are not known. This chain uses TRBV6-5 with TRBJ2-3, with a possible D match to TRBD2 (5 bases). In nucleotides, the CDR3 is TGTGCCAGCAGTTATAGTGTAGGCTTCGGGGAGCTCACAGATACGCAGTATTTT. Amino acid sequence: CASSYSVGFGELTDTQYF.